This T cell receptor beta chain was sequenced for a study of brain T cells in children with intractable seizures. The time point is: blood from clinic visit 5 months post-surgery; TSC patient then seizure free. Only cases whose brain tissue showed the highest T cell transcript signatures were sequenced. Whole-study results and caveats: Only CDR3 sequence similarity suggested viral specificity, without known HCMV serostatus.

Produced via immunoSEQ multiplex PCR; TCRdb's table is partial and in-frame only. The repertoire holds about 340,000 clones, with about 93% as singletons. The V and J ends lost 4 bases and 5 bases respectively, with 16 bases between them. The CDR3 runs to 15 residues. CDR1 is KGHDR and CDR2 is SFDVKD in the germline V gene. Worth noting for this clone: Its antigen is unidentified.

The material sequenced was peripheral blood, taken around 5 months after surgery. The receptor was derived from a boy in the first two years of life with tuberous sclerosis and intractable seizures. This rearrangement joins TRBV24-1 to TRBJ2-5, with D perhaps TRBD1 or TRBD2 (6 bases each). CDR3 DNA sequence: TGTGCCACCAGTGACCCCAGGGGAGGCTTGGAGACCCAGTACTTC. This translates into CATSDPRGGLETQYF.